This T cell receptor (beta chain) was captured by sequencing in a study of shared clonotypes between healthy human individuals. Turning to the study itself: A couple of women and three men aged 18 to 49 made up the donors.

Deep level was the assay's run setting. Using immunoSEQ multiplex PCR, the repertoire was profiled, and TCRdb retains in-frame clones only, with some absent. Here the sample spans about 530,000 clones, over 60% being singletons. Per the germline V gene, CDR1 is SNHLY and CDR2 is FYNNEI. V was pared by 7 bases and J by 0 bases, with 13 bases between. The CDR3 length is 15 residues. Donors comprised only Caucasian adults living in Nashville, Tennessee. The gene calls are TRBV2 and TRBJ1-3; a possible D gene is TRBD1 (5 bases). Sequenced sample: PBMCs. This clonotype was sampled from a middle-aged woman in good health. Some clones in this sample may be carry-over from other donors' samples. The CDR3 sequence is CASTPGASSGNTIYF. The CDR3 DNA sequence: TGTGCCAGCACCCCTGGGGCCAGCTCTGGAAACACCATATATTTT.